This T cell receptor beta chain was sequenced for a study of blood T cells in healthy people across ages. With a J-beta primer mix and a sample-barcoded 5' primer, a second PCR ran about 7 to 11 cycles. TCRdb reanalysed the 5' RACE reads using MiXCR and keeps one entry per CDR3 protein. The sample has hundreds of thousands of distinct CDR3 sequences, roughly 50% seen once; the top ten hold 13%. From germline, CDR1 is GTSNPN and CDR2 SVGIG (reference sequence). The CDR3 extends over 13 amino acids. V trimming: 8 bases; J trimming: 1 base; junction bases outside the gene matches: 2. The sample consisted of blood. The chain joins TRBV30 to TRBJ2-5; 12 nucleotides agree with TRBD2. The clonotype was recovered from a man aged 25 to 40 in good health. The CDR3 DNA reads as TGTGCCGGACTAGCGGGGTTCCAAGAGACCCAGTACTTC. Amino acids: CAGLAGFQETQYF.